This paragraph covers one TCR beta chain sequence. The PCR ran on 60 Vbeta and 13 Jbeta primers. Assay: immunoSEQ multiplex PCR; the TCRdb copy retains only in-frame clones and omits some. Of roughly 120,000 clones in the sample, nearly 80% were seen once. This specimen comes from a study of cytomegalovirus exposure and HLA in healthy donors. Unmatched junction bases numbered 3, after V lost 3 bases and J lost 2 bases. The CDR3 consists of 15 residues. Per germline, CDR1 SGDLS and CDR2 YYNGEE. The TCR sequence derives from a woman in her 30s in good health and CMV-seropositive. The specimen sequenced was PBMCs. The rearrangement joins TRBV9 to TRBJ1-5; 9 bases align to TRBD1. Here the CDR3 DNA reads TGTGCCAGCAGCGCAGACAGGGGGGGCAATCAGCCCCAGCATTTT. This translates into CASSADRGGNQPQHF.